These 8 T cell receptor beta chains originate from one sample sequenced in a study of cytomegalovirus exposure and HLA in healthy donors. This PCR relied on a set of 60 Vbeta primers and 13 Jbeta primers. Libraries were prepared by immunoSEQ multiplex PCR; TCRdb keeps only in-frame clonotypes and omits some of them. The sample contains about 120,000 clones, about 72% of which appear only once. Sequencing input: PBMCs. The receptors here all came from a female donor in good health and CMV-seronegative.

This clone turned up a few times. The CDR3 nucleotides are TGTGCCAGCATCCCGAAACTAGCGGAGACCCAGTACTTC. It specifies CASIPKLAETQYF. J is TRBJ2-5 and V is TRBV25-1; 7 bases map to TRBD2. The CDR3 covers 13 residues. The ends lost 7 bases at V and 5 bases at J; junction bases unmatched: 7. CDR1 and CDR2 (germline): MGHDK, SYGVNS. Together with reference TRBV25-1 and TRBJ2-5, the CDR3 gives the full variable domain: EADIYQTPRYLVIGTGKKITLECSQTMGHDKMYWYQQDPGMELHLIHYSYGVNSTEKGDLSSESTVSRIRTEHFPLTLESARPSHTSQYLCASIPKLAETQYFGPGTRLLVL.

J is TRBJ2-7 and V is TRBV5-6, with TRBD1 matching over 7 bases. The CDR3 sequence is 14 residues long. CDR1 SGHDT and CDR2 YYEEEE come from the germline V gene. Germline trimming cut 7 bases from V and 3 bases from J; bases unmatched to any gene: 10. CDR3 nucleotide sequence: TGTGCCAGCGGCAGAAAAGACAGGGTCTACGAGCAGTACTTC. This codes for CASGRKDRVYEQYF.

The J gene is TRBJ2-3, the V gene TRBV7-3; 8 nucleotides line up with TRBD2. CDR1 is SGHTA, CDR2 FQGTGA, per germline. The V gene end was trimmed by 1 base and the J gene end by 0 bases; junction bases not matched to a gene: 3. This CDR3 region has 16 residues. CDR3 residues: CASSLRASGSTDTQYF. In DNA form, the CDR3 reads TGTGCCAGCAGCTTAAGGGCTAGCGGGAGCACAGATACGCAGTATTTT.

V is TRBV19 and J is TRBJ2-5; 7 nucleotides match TRBD2. V trimming: 5 bases; J trimming: 4 bases; junction bases outside the gene matches: 10. The CDR3 is 15 residues long. Germline assignment: CDR1 LNHDA and CDR2 SQIVND (reference sequence). The CDR3 bases are TGTGCCAGTAGTGCCATCACAAGCGGGGCAGAGACCCAGTACTTC. It translates to CASSAITSGAETQYF.

On this clone itself: Relative to the germline gene, one junction end is altered; a read error may explain this. The chain couples TRBV5-1 to TRBJ2-2; the D gene is possibly TRBD2 (6 bases). Germline loops: CDR1 SGHRS, CDR2 YFSETQ. This CDR3 contains 17 residues. CDR3 in amino acids: CASSTVLADANTGELSF. DNA of the CDR3: TGCGCCAGCAGCACCGTGTTAGCGGACGCGAACACCGGGGAGCTGTCTTTT.

The genes are TRBV28 and TRBJ2-3, with 10 bases matching TRBD1. Germline CDR1 is MDHEN and CDR2 is SYDVKM. The CDR3 has 15 amino acids. V lost 6 bases, J lost 3 bases, and 6 bases stayed unmatched. This CDR3 reads CASRKGQGITDTQYF. The CDR3 coding sequence is TGTGCCAGCAGGAAGGGACAGGGGATAACAGATACGCAGTATTTT.

The chain links TRBV7-8 to TRBJ2-7, with D hard to call. Germline V CDR1 and CDR2: SGHVS, FQNEAQ. V shed 0 bases and J shed 3 bases, with 6 bases lying between them. The length of the CDR3 is 13 residues. CDR3: CASSLAIYYEQYF. The DNA for the CDR3 is TGTGCCAGCAGCTTAGCCATCTACTACGAGCAGTACTTC.

A few counts support this clone. A junction boundary mismatches the germline segment, possibly from a read error. The V call is TRBV19, the J call TRBJ2-3; possible D gene TRBD2, 7 bases. This CDR3 spans 10 amino acids. In germline, CDR1 is LNHDA, CDR2 SQIVND (reference sequence). The CDR3 bases are TGTGCCAGCGGGGGGCCTCCTAGGAATTTT. It yields the protein CASGGPPRNF.